The subject of this entry is one T cell receptor beta chain. Which antigen it targets is not known. No base-level quality is on record; no much larger clone is a single base apart. The data originate from a study of graft-versus-host responses after intestinal transplantation (dated by TCRdb to 2020 to 2023). Looking at the study overall: Recipients received multivisceral, liver-intestinal, or isolated intestinal transplants. A cohort of roughly 25 intestinal transplant recipients, including one retransplant, was enrolled, and a few patients lacking pretransplant specimens were excluded. Donor T cell macrochimerism was defined as a peak of at least 4% donor T cells among recipient peripheral blood mononuclear cells. Bulk TCR-beta CDR3 sequencing was used to track graft-versus-host and host-versus-graft alloreactive T cell clones in the graft, circulation and bone marrow after intestinal transplantation. Anti-thymocyte globulin induction was given to all recipients, followed by maintenance tacrolimus and steroids for 3 to 4 years. Samples from three later patients were sequenced in-house on an Illumina MiSeq with MiXCR processing rather than by the commercial service. Alloreactive clones were identified by sequencing pre-transplant mixed lymphocyte reaction products and comparing these products with unstimulated pre-transplant donor and recipient T cells. Study-wide findings and limitations: The conclusions were limited by the relatively low number and heterogeneity of the intestinal transplant patients. Early after transplant, peak levels of circulating GvH clones were found to be associated with declines in HvG clones. GvH clones were detected in recipient bone marrow, and some of these GvH clones were observed earlier in ileal mucosa or blood, consistent with an intestinal mucosal origin. High GvH to HvG T cell clonal ratios were observed in the allografts of patients with donor T cell macrochimerism.

Libraries came from the immunoSEQ multiplex PCR assay. High-throughput TCR-beta CDR3 sequencing of genomic DNA from most patients was performed by Adaptive Biotechnologies. As for the authors' bioinformatics: TCR sequencing data were retrieved from Adaptive's ImmunoSEQ software for about 17 patients, whereas a few other patients were processed with MiXCR and VDJtools. CDR3 nucleotide sequences shared between donor and recipient were removed because the origin of such sequences could not be assigned. At least 2-fold expansion over unstimulated cells and a minimum CFSE-low frequency of 0.002% (template counts) or 0.001% (read counts) were required for clones to be classified as alloreactive. Clones detected in sequenced pre-transplant spleen, lymph node, or MLR CFSE-low populations of the donor or recipient were defined as mappable. The cumulative frequency of alloreactive clones was calculated as a percentage of all sequences, weighted by copy number. TCRdb's version of the immuneACCESS table is confined to in-frame rearrangements and falls short of the full clone set. An unresolved V gene accounts for under half of the shortfall where checked; the remainder is of unknown origin. V and J calls and clone size are given by that table; D and trimming were obtained from the DNA. The sample data list approximately 50,000 clones, and around 90% of these were observed just once. Approximately 1.5% of the sample goes to the ten largest clones.

The CDR3 spans 17 residues, from the cysteine through the phenylalanine. CDR3 DNA only is kept here, 51 bases in frame from base 1. V and J are truncated by 1 base and 3 bases respectively, leaving an intervening sequence of 18 bases. Per the germline V gene, MGHRA is the CDR1 and YSYEKL is the CDR2. In the first month after transplant, blood samples were collected up to 4 times, and after that at least monthly when available. Sequenced here: PBMCs, sampled 26 days after transplant. The chain is made from TRBV4-1 and TRBJ1-1, with the D gene too uncertain to name. This TCR derives from a human patient who received an intestinal transplant, so some T cells may come from the graft donor. CDR3 loop: CASSQVPWPLFDTEAFF. The nucleotide sequence reads TGCGCCAGCAGCCAAGTCCCCTGGCCTTTATTTGACACTGAAGCTTTCTTT.